This T cell receptor beta chain was retrieved from a study of cytomegalovirus exposure and HLA in healthy donors. A word on this clone: Its antigen is unidentified.

60 Vbeta and 13 Jbeta primers were used in PCR. Per the authors' pipeline: Later, an analysis found 65 million to 85 million unique TCR beta chains, and some 10 million of these were shared. Some clones are missing from TCRdb's copy, which holds only in-frame ones; the method was immunoSEQ multiplex PCR. V, J and clone size are taken as reported in that table, and D and trimming were inferred from the DNA itself. The table includes over 150,000 clones, about 72% detected once. Points from the study as a whole: The authors later found most CMV-associated TCR beta chains appeared HLA-restricted. TCR beta V- and J-gene trimming was later associated with a missense DCLRE1C variant. Analysis was performed later, and it showed HLA-associated TCR beta chains to be more clonally expanded than equally common others.

The source material was PBMCs. The sequence came from a man aged 45 to 65 in good health and CMV-seropositive.

Written as DNA, the CDR3 is TGTGCCAGCTCATCGGTTCCGGTACAGGGAACAGACACCATATATTTT. Encoded protein: CASSSVPVQGTDTIYF. The chain couples TRBV18 to TRBJ1-3; possibly TRBD1 for D (6 bases). Trimming shortened V by 5 bases and J by 8 bases, and 22 bases separated the two germline ends. The CDR3 is 16 amino acids. CDR1 is KGHSH and CDR2 is LQKENI in the germline V gene.